A selection of T cell receptor beta chains follows, all from one sample in a study of T-cell memory formation after mild COVID-19. TCRdb reprocessed the 5' RACE reads via MiXCR and lists one record per CDR3 protein. The table includes a few hundred thousand distinct CDR3 sequences, around 30% detected once. Sequenced: PBMCs or a T cell subset sorted from them (not recorded which). Receptor source: an adult woman who had mild COVID-19 (a few samples of this study predate the infection). Cell type and time point are not known. The CDR3 runs from the conserved cysteine through the conserved F or W. A D gene is named only where the DNA matches it firmly. Clone size appears in some rows only: once, few, many, or a class for an expanded clone.

TRBJ1-5,TRBV5-1,NA,NA,CASSSEMWTYLSNQPQHF,TGCGCCAGCAGTAGTGAAATGTGGACCTACCTTAGCAATCAGCCCCAGCATTTT
TRBJ1-1,TRBV6-2/TRBV6-3,NA,many,CASSRTLGFEAFF,TGTGCCAGCAGTCGGACCCTCGGCTTTGAAGCTTTCTTT
TRBJ1-1,TRBV5-6,NA,NA,CASSWRGMNTEAFF,TGTGCCAGCAGCTGGAGGGGTATGAACACTGAAGCTTTCTTT
TRBJ1-1,TRBV5-5,TRBD1,NA,CASSFRQGRTEAFF,TGTGCCAGCAGCTTTAGACAGGGGCGGACTGAAGCTTTCTTT
TRBJ2-2,TRBV29-1,NA,few,CSVGDGLNTGELFF,TGCAGCGTTGGGGACGGACTGAACACCGGGGAGCTGTTTTTT
TRBJ2-7,TRBV5-6,NA,few,CASSFRLSGYEQYF,TGTGCCAGCAGCTTTCGTCTTAGCGGATACGAGCAGTACTTC
TRBJ2-5,TRBV7-2,NA,NA,CASSSGEGRPQETQYF,TGTGCCAGCAGCTCAGGGGAGGGACGACCACAAGAGACCCAGTACTTC
TRBJ1-1,TRBV7-3,NA,few,CASSYSQGSTEAFF,TGTGCCAGCAGCTACTCGCAGGGGAGCACTGAAGCTTTCTTT
TRBJ2-7,TRBV12-3/TRBV12-4,TRBD1,few,CASSEGTGFYEQYF,TGTGCCAGCAGTGAAGGGACAGGGTTCTACGAGCAGTACTTC
TRBJ2-3,TRBV12-5,NA,NA,CASGLGGLSTDTQYF,TGTGCTAGTGGTTTGGGCGGGCTTAGCACAGATACGCAGTATTTT
TRBJ2-3,TRBV5-1,NA,NA,CASSLEEPWDTQYF,TGCGCCAGCAGCTTGGAGGAACCCTGGGATACGCAGTATTTT
TRBJ2-1,TRBV25-1,NA,NA,CASSEWGRNSYNEQFF,TGTGCCAGCAGTGAATGGGGTCGGAACTCCTACAATGAGCAGTTCTTC
TRBJ2-1,TRBV20-1,NA,NA,CSARDPGQGFGEQFF,TGCAGTGCTAGAGATCCGGGGCAGGGATTTGGTGAGCAGTTCTTC
TRBJ2-3,TRBV9,NA,NA,CASSVGSGTRTDTQYF,TGTGCCAGCAGCGTAGGGAGCGGCACTCGCACAGATACGCAGTATTTT
TRBJ2-7,TRBV7-9,NA,few,CASSLGSVAADSYEQYF,TGTGCCAGCAGCCTAGGTTCCGTAGCGGCAGACTCCTACGAGCAGTACTTC
TRBJ1-5,TRBV6-6,NA,NA,CASSYSGGRNSNQPQHF,TGTGCCAGCAGTTACTCGGGGGGACGGAATAGCAATCAGCCCCAGCATTTT
TRBJ2-7,TRBV3-1,NA,NA,CASSQALPSLGFYEQYF,TGTGCCAGCAGCCAAGCGCTCCCCAGCCTTGGGTTCTACGAGCAGTACTTC
TRBJ2-1,TRBV7-2,NA,NA,CASSLAGTLYNEQFF,TGTGCCAGCAGCTTAGCGGGGACCCTCTACAATGAGCAGTTCTTC
TRBJ1-1,TRBV5-1,TRBD1,NA,CASSLETGGGYTEAYF,TGCGCCAGCAGCTTGGAAACAGGGGGTGGGTACACTGAAGCTTACTTT
TRBJ2-7,TRBV5-1,NA,few,CASSREPYEQYF,TGCGCCAGCAGCCGGGAGCCCTACGAGCAGTACTTC
TRBJ2-3,TRBV7-9,NA,NA,CASSLDLASTDTQYF,TGTGCCAGCAGCTTAGATCTAGCTAGCACAGATACGCAGTATTTT
TRBJ2-1,TRBV5-1,NA,NA,CASGPLLGDEQFF,TGCGCCAGCGGCCCCCTTTTGGGTGATGAGCAGTTCTTC
TRBJ1-5,TRBV10-3,NA,few,CAISERKDNQPQHF,TGTGCCATCAGTGAAAGGAAAGACAATCAGCCCCAGCATTTT
TRBJ2-5,TRBV29-1,NA,many,CSVEGCQETQYF,TGCAGCGTTGAGGGCTGTCAAGAGACCCAGTACTTC
TRBJ1-1,TRBV24-1,TRBD1,NA,CATSDQGTEEEAFF,TGTGCCACCAGTGACCAAGGGACAGAGGAGGAAGCTTTCTTT
TRBJ2-2,TRBV19,NA,NA,CASTPSLPNTGELFF,TGTGCCAGTACCCCAAGCCTTCCCAACACCGGGGAGCTGTTTTTT
TRBJ2-7,TRBV2,TRBD1,once,CASSETGAPQGAYEQYF,TGTGCCAGCAGTGAAACGGGAGCGCCACAGGGGGCCTACGAGCAGTACTTC
TRBJ1-1,TRBV4-3,NA,few,CASSQDIGTEAFF,TGCGCCAGCAGCCAAGATATCGGGACTGAAGCTTTCTTT
TRBJ2-2,TRBV6-1,NA,many,CASSTRGSGELFF,TGTGCCAGTTCTACCAGGGGTTCCGGGGAGCTGTTTTTT
TRBJ1-5,TRBV12-3/TRBV12-4,NA,few,CASGNQPQHF,TGTGCCAGCGGAAATCAGCCCCAGCATTTT
TRBJ2-5,TRBV6-5,TRBD2,NA,CASSYSGTSGKETQYF,TGTGCCAGCAGTTACTCGGGGACTAGCGGGAAAGAGACCCAGTACTTC
TRBJ2-3,TRBV20-1,NA,few,CSGLVASTDTQYF,TGCAGTGGACTGGTGGCTAGCACAGATACGCAGTATTTT
TRBJ1-2,TRBV7-9,NA,few,CASSLGGSREFHYGYTF,TGTGCCAGCAGCTTGGGGGGGTCCAGGGAGTTTCACTATGGCTACACCTTC